The 20 T cell receptor beta chains below all came from one sample that was sequenced in a study of blood T cell repertoires in COVID-19. Repertoires were generated with immunoSEQ multiplex PCR, while TCRdb's copy carries only in-frame clones and drops some. The sample records approximately 210,000 clones, 80% to 90% being singletons. The sequencing sample was made of peripheral blood. Receptors were obtained from a man aged 35-49 years with acute or convalescent COVID-19.

The rearrangement joins TRBV19 to TRBJ1-5; possibly TRBD1 for D (6 bases). V lost 2 bases and J lost 5, with 10 bases in between. Germline CDR1 and CDR2: LNHDA and SQIVND (reference sequence). There are 14 residues in the CDR3. The chain's CDR3 is CASSIRQADQPQHF. DNA for the CDR3: TGTGCCAGTAGTATAAGACAGGCGGATCAGCCCCAGCATTTT.

This chain connects TRBV6-1 to TRBJ1-1, with a tentative D call TRBD1 (5 bases). Germline assignment: CDR1 MNHNS and CDR2 SASEGT. The length of the CDR3 is 12 residues. V lost 3 bases and J 9 bases, leaving 11 bases between the germline ends. Here the CDR3 DNA reads TGTGCCAGCAGTGATTGGAGGGGAAAAGCTTTCTTT. It codes for CASSDWRGKAFF.

This clone was seen a single time. V and J are TRBV7-2 and TRBJ2-1; 8 nucleotides align to TRBD2. Trimming took 2 bases from V and 2 from J; bases not matched to a gene: 2. CDR3 length: 15 amino acids. Germline V gene data show CDR1 as SGHTA and CDR2 as FQGNSA. The CDR3 loop reads CASSLPGGPYNEQFF. The DNA of the CDR3 is TGTGCCAGCAGCTTACCGGGAGGGCCCTACAATGAGCAGTTCTTC.

This rearrangement joins TRBV19 to TRBJ2-7, with D possibly matching TRBD2 (6 bases). V was pared by 4 bases and J by 1 base, with 14 bases between. The CDR3 contains 15 residues. Germline loops: CDR1 LNHDA, CDR2 SQIVND (reference sequence). CDR3 residues: CASSTRDGGSYEQYF. Written as DNA, the CDR3 is TGTGCCAGTAGTACCCGGGACGGGGGTTCCTACGAGCAGTACTTC.

The rearrangement links TRBV7-2 to TRBJ2-7, with 11 bases identical to TRBD2. The germline V gene encodes CDR1 SGHTA and CDR2 FQGNSA. CDR3 length equals 15 residues. V shed 5 bases, J shed 0 bases, and the junction held 3 bases outside the gene matches. The CDR3 is CASSETSGNSYEQYF. CDR3 nucleotides: TGTGCCAGCAGCGAGACTAGCGGGAACTCCTACGAGCAGTACTTC. Drawing the rest from reference TRBV7-2 and TRBJ2-7, the complete variable domain is GAGVSQSPSNKVTEKGKDVELRCDPISGHTALYWYRQSLGQGLEFLIYFQGNSAPDKSGLPSDRFSAERTGGSVSTLTIQRTQQEDSAVYLCASSETSGNSYEQYFGPGTRLTVT.

This clone was recorded once. The CDR3 is CATRAAFEDSPLHF. DNA of the CDR3: TGTGCCACCAGGGCCGCGTTTGAGGATTCACCCCTCCACTTT. The chain combines TRBV7-9 with TRBJ1-6, with D possibly TRBD1 on 5 matching bases. This CDR3 is built from 14 residues. V was shortened by 10 bases and J by 8 bases, with 18 bases between the two germline ends. CDR1 is SEHNR and CDR2 is FQNEAQ in the germline V gene (reference sequence).

This clone appeared once. The V and J genes are TRBV5-1 and TRBJ2-5, with TRBD1 identical over 10 bases. CDR3 length: 16 amino acids. Unmatched junction bases numbered 6, after V lost 0 bases and J lost 4 bases. The V gene's germline CDR1 is SGHRS and CDR2 YFSETQ. The CDR3 is CASSLVGQGRGETQYF. For the CDR3, the DNA is TGCGCCAGCAGCTTGGTGGGACAGGGGAGAGGAGAGACCCAGTACTTC.

This chain connects TRBV7-9 to TRBJ2-3; 11 bases align to TRBD2. The CDR3 spans 17 residues. Trimming took 1 base from V and 4 from J; bases not matched to a gene: 7. Per the germline V gene, CDR1 is SEHNR and CDR2 is FQNEAQ (reference sequence). The CDR3: CASSLGSGGALADTQYF. The DNA for the CDR3 is TGTGCCAGCAGCTTAGGTAGCGGGGGGGCGCTCGCAGATACGCAGTATTTT.

This chain uses TRBV29-1 with TRBJ2-2; 7 nucleotides line up with TRBD1. After removal of 5 bases from V and 1 base from J, the junction contained 4 bases not matched to a gene. This CDR3 comprises 14 residues. The germline V gene has CDR1 SQVTM and CDR2 ANQGSEA. The CDR3 bases are TGCAGCGTTTCCGGGACAGTGAACACCGGGGAGCTGTTTTTT. Protein product: CSVSGTVNTGELFF.

The chain recombines TRBV6-5 with TRBJ1-1, with TRBD1 matching over 9 bases. The CDR3 extends over 12 amino acids. Per germline, CDR1 MNHEY and CDR2 SVGAGI. V was pared by 6 bases and J by 6 bases, with 2 bases of the junction left unmatched. The chain's CDR3 is CASRYRGPEAFF. CDR3 coding DNA: TGTGCCAGCAGGTACAGGGGGCCTGAAGCTTTCTTT.

The CDR3 region is CASSPTAGGSYEQFF. Written as DNA, the CDR3 is TGTGCCAGCTCACCTACAGCGGGGGGTTCGTATGAGCAGTTCTTC. This rearrangement joins TRBV18 to TRBJ2-1, with TRBD2 identical over 9 bases. In germline, CDR1 is KGHSH, CDR2 LQKENI. This CDR3 has 15 amino acids. The V segment lost 3 bases and the J segment 8 bases; nucleotides outside the gene matches: 8.

The chain joins TRBV6-5 to TRBJ1-1; 9 nucleotides align to TRBD1. Trimming took 2 bases from V and 10 from J; bases not matched to a gene: 8. CDR3 length equals 14 residues. The V gene's germline CDR1 is MNHEY and CDR2 SVGAGI. The CDR3 here is CASSYPGDRVPAFF. The CDR3, as DNA: TGTGCCAGCAGTTACCCGGGGGACAGGGTACCAGCTTTCTTT.

This chain links TRBV5-4 with TRBJ2-7; 8 positions match TRBD1. V lost 2 bases and J lost 4; bases outside the gene matches: 2. This CDR3 is 13 amino acids long. Germline V CDR1 and CDR2: SGHNT, YYREEE (reference sequence). The CDR3 here is CASSFQGAYEQYF. The CDR3 DNA is TGTGCCAGCAGCTTCCAGGGGGCTTACGAGCAGTACTTC.

This clone was seen once. Here the CDR3 DNA reads TGTGCCAGCAGCCGGCCGGGACTAGCAGGCAATGAGCAGTTCTTC. Amino acids: CASSRPGLAGNEQFF. The chain recombines TRBV14 with TRBJ2-1; 9 bases line up with TRBD2. The germline V gene encodes CDR1 SGHDN and CDR2 FVKESK. The length of the CDR3 is 15 residues. V dropped 4 bases and J dropped 6; count of bases not matched to a gene: 7. Filled out from reference TRBV14 and TRBJ2-1, the complete variable domain reads EAGVTQFPSHSVIEKGQTVTLRCDPISGHDNLYWYRRVMGKEIKFLLHFVKESKQDESGMPNNRFLAERTGGTYSTLKVQPAELEDSGVYFCASSRPGLAGNEQFFGPGTRLTVL.

The chain couples TRBV19 to TRBJ2-4; a possible D gene is TRBD2 (5 bases). CDR3 length: 16 residues. Germline values: CDR1 LNHDA, CDR2 SQIVND (reference sequence). Trimming took 1 base from V and 0 from J, leaving 10 bases between them. CDR3 loop: CASSIGGALAKNIQYF. CDR3 DNA: TGTGCCAGTAGTATAGGGGGAGCACTAGCCAAAAACATTCAGTACTTC.

V is TRBV27 and J is TRBJ2-3; 8 nucleotides agree with TRBD2. J lost 4 bases, V lost 0 bases, and 9 bases had no gene match. Germline-derived CDR1 and CDR2 are MNHEY and SMNVEV (reference sequence). CDR3 length equals 17 residues. The CDR3 nucleotides read TGTGCCAGCAGTTTATCTGTCAGCGGGAGTTCGGCAGATACGCAGTATTTT. Encoded protein: CASSLSVSGSSADTQYF.

Only one count was recorded for this clone. The chain is built from TRBV14 and TRBJ2-7; TRBD2 matches 9 bases. Germline loops: CDR1 SGHDN, CDR2 FVKESK. This CDR3 has 14 residues. V shed 4 bases, J shed 9 bases, and the junction held 10 bases outside the gene matches. The CDR3 DNA sequence: TGTGCCAGCAGCCCATTAGCTAGCGGGGTTTGGCAGTACTTC. It is translated as CASSPLASGVWQYF.

The chain couples TRBV7-2 to TRBJ2-3, with D unresolved. The CDR3 is 16 residues long. The V end lost 1 base, the J end lost 2 bases, and 13 bases lay between the germline ends. Per the germline V gene, CDR1 is SGHTA and CDR2 is FQGNSA. The CDR3, as DNA: TGTGCCAGCAGCTTAGGTCCCGGGTTAGCCACAGATACGCAGTATTTT. Amino acids: CASSLGPGLATDTQYF. The variable domain in full, completed from reference TRBV7-2 and TRBJ2-3, reads GAGVSQSPSNKVTEKGKDVELRCDPISGHTALYWYRQSLGQGLEFLIYFQGNSAPDKSGLPSDRFSAERTGGSVSTLTIQRTQQEDSAVYLCASSLGPGLATDTQYFGPGTRLTVL.

V gene TRBV9 combines with J gene TRBJ1-3; D is unresolved. CDR3 size: 12 residues. CDR1 is SGDLS and CDR2 is YYNGEE in the germline V gene. V was trimmed by 4 bases and J by 2 bases, leaving 4 bases between them. The chain's CDR3 is CASSPAGNTIYF. CDR3 coding DNA: TGTGCCAGCAGCCCGGCTGGAAACACCATATATTTT.

The rearrangement links TRBV5-4 to TRBJ2-3; TRBD2 agrees at 8 bases. The CDR3 contains 16 residues. The germline V gene has CDR1 SGHNT and CDR2 YYREEE (reference sequence). Unmatched junction bases numbered 8, after V lost 4 bases and J lost 1 base. CDR3 region: CASSLPGLEGTDTQYF. The CDR3 DNA follows: TGTGCCAGCAGCCTCCCGGGACTAGAGGGCACAGATACGCAGTATTTT.